The source of this TCR beta chain is a study of shared clonotypes between healthy human individuals. About the study: Plates per donor: three CD4 naive, three CD4 memory, two CD8 naive, one CD8 memory.

Sequenced by immunoSEQ multiplex PCR; TCRdb stores in-frame clones only, minus some. The sample lists hundreds of thousands of clones, roughly 73% occurring once. The study, taken as a whole, reports: Non-shared clonotypes had lower generation probabilities than clonotypes shared by all four sorted-subset donors. Rarefaction revealed incomplete sorted-subset sequencing despite large depth.

The CDR3 loop spans 12 amino acids. Germline V gene data show CDR1 as SGHRS and CDR2 as YFSETQ. Trimming left V 3 bases short and J 3 bases short, with 6 bases between. As to this clone: Its antigen is currently unknown.

This rearrangement joins TRBV5-1 to TRBJ1-2; D is undetermined. The sequencing sample was made of memory CD4+ T cells sorted from blood. This sample's subset: CD45RA-negative fraction. The source is a woman in her thirties in good health. CDR3 sequence reads: CASSYTDYGYTF. The CDR3 coding sequence is TGCGCCAGCAGCTACACGGACTATGGCTACACCTTC.